This T cell receptor (beta chain) was obtained from a study of blood T cell repertoires in COVID-19. Looking at the study overall: Whether acute or convalescent, the COVID-19 samples came from the United States, Italy and Spain. PBMCs, B-cell-depleted T cells, or T cells were the source of the cDNA or gDNA that made up the material.

Patients at the Seattle site were enrolled during active infection and followed longitudinally. Original methodology: Amplified reference gene primers provided the basis for estimating nucleated cell counts. Sequenced by immunoSEQ multiplex PCR; TCRdb stores in-frame clones only, minus some. Clone size and the V and J calls come from that table; the DNA yielded D and trimming. The table shows some 360,000 clones, with approximately 89% occurring only once. V lost 6 bases and J lost 8; bases outside the gene matches: 8. The CDR3 consists of 15 residues. CDR1 and CDR2 from the germline V gene are MNHEY and SVGAGI.

The receptor's source is a woman aged 55-69 years with COVID-19, enrolled during active disease. The V call is TRBV6-5, the J call TRBJ2-1; 12 bases align to TRBD1. Sequences were obtained from peripheral blood. CDR3: CASSKHGTGGDEQFF. The DNA for the CDR3 is TGTGCCAGCAGCAAACACGGGACAGGGGGCGATGAGCAGTTCTTC.